Listed here are 8 T cell receptor beta chains from one sample, sequenced in a study of shared clonotypes between healthy human individuals. Here immunoSEQ multiplex PCR was the method, and the copy in TCRdb shows in-frame clones only, minus some. The table lists more than 850,000 clones, about four fifths of them singletons. The specimen was memory CD4+ T cells from PBMCs. Regarding subset: CD45RA-negative fraction. The origin of the receptors is a young man in good health. Some clones in this sample may be carry-over from other donors' samples.

Only a few counts were recorded for this clone. The chain has TRBV28 and TRBJ1-2; D uncertain. V dropped 8 bases and J dropped 3 bases, with 10 bases sitting between them. This CDR3 has 12 amino acids. Germline CDR1 and CDR2: MDHEN and SYDVKM. The CDR3 region is CASRASDYGYTF. CDR3 DNA: TGTGCCAGCCGAGCATCAGACTATGGCTACACCTTC.

This rearrangement joins TRBV6-5 to TRBJ1-5; D is ambiguous. The CDR3 sequence is 13 residues long. Trimming shortened V by 2 bases and J by 5 bases, and 7 bases separated the two germline ends. Germline-derived CDR1 and CDR2 are MNHEY and SVGAGI. As DNA, the CDR3 is TGTGCCAGCAGTTACGATCGGTATCAGCCCCAGCATTTT. Its protein product is CASSYDRYQPQHF.

This sequence joins TRBV5-1 and TRBJ1-1, with a tentative D call TRBD1 (5 bases). The V end was cut by 4 bases, the J end by 5 bases, with 12 bases between. Germline CDR1 and CDR2: SGHRS and YFSETQ. The CDR3 sequence is 13 residues long. CDR3 sequence reads: CASSPGTATEAFF. CDR3 nucleotide sequence: TGCGCCAGCAGCCCGGGGACTGCTACTGAAGCTTTCTTT.

This chain connects TRBV6-5 to TRBJ2-4, with 10 bases matching TRBD2. This CDR3 has 14 residues. J lost 5 bases, V lost 4 bases, and 2 bases had no gene match. Germline V lookup: CDR1 MNHEY, CDR2 SVGAGI. The CDR3 DNA reads TGTGCCAGCAGTTCCGGGACTAGCGAAAACATTCAGTACTTC. This encodes CASSSGTSENIQYF.

The sample holds one count of this clone. The chain employs TRBV6-5 and TRBJ2-4, with D maybe TRBD2 (6 bases). Per germline, CDR1 MNHEY and CDR2 SVGAGI. The CDR3 is 16 residues long. Trimming cost V 0 bases and J 6 bases, with 15 bases left between them. In nucleotides, the CDR3 is TGTGCCAGCAGTTACTCCTGGACTACTCTCAGAAACATTCAGTACTTC. As protein: CASSYSWTTLRNIQYF.

The chain combines TRBV5-1 with TRBJ2-3, with D tentatively TRBD2 (6 bases). CDR3 length: 14 amino acids. Germline V gene lookup returns CDR1 SGHRS and CDR2 YFSETQ. V was clipped by 7 bases and J by 2 bases, with 14 bases between them. The CDR3, as DNA: TGCGCCAGCGAATGGGGGGATCACACAGATACGCAGTATTTT. Its translation: CASEWGDHTDTQYF.

V is TRBV4-3 and J is TRBJ1-4; unclear D gene. CDR3 length: 14 residues. The germline V gene encodes CDR1 LGHNA and CDR2 YSLEER. V was pared by 6 bases and J by 8 bases, with 16 bases between. DNA for the CDR3: TGCGCCAGCAGTCTTACATTGCTCCGGGAAAAACTGTTTTTT. It encodes CASSLTLLREKLFF.

The genes are TRBV5-1 and TRBJ2-5, with D perhaps given as TRBD1 or TRBD2 (5 bases each). The CDR3 sequence is 17 residues long. The germline gives CDR1 SGHRS, CDR2 YFSETQ. V lost 4 bases and J 4 bases, leaving 23 bases between the germline ends. The CDR3 loop reads CASSPRVGVQTGETQYF. The DNA of the CDR3 is TGCGCCAGCAGCCCAAGGGTCGGGGTACAAACAGGAGAGACCCAGTACTTC.